One and the same sample provided the 26 T cell receptor beta chains below, sequenced in a study of control samples from healthy donors and cancer patients. Assay used: immunoSEQ multiplex PCR; TCRdb lists only in-frame clones, some missing. The repertoire holds about 95,000 clones, roughly 80% seen once, with approximately 20% in the top ten. Sequencing was done on a sample of blood. These receptors all come from a man aged 25 to 45 in good health.

This chain joins TRBV6-5 and TRBJ2-3, with D maybe TRBD2 (5 bases). V was cut by 8 bases and J by 6 bases, with 15 bases left in between. This CDR3 is 13 amino acids long. Germline V gene lookup returns CDR1 MNHEY and CDR2 SVGAGI. CDR3 sequence: CASVYGIWDTQYF. For the CDR3, the DNA is TGTGCCAGCGTCTACGGGATTTGGGATACGCAGTATTTT.

This clone was detected once. Written as DNA, the CDR3 is TGTGCCAGCTCACCCCAAGACAGGGGCGAGCAGTACTTC. Its translation is CASSPQDRGEQYF. This chain connects TRBV18 to TRBJ2-7; TRBD1 matches 8 bases. The CDR3 spans 13 residues. V lost 3 bases, J lost 6 bases, and 4 bases stayed unmatched. Germline-derived CDR1 and CDR2 are KGHSH and LQKENI.

The V and J genes are TRBV5-5 and TRBJ2-7; D is unresolved. Trimming took 0 bases from V and 1 from J, leaving 5 bases between them. Germline CDR1 and CDR2: SGHKS and YYEKEE (reference sequence). CDR3 length: 13 amino acids. Written as DNA, the CDR3 is TGTGCCAGCAGCTTGGAACGGTCCTACGAGCAGTACTTC. Encoded protein: CASSLERSYEQYF.

The chain uses TRBV3-1 (or the pseudogene TRBV3-2) and TRBJ2-3; possible D gene TRBD2, 5 bases. V was cut by 2 bases and J by 2 bases, with 11 bases left in between. This CDR3 has 15 amino acids. The germline gives CDR1 LGHDT, CDR2 YNNKEL (reference sequence). The CDR3 reads CASSQHQDSTDTQYF. CDR3 DNA sequence: TGTGCCAGCAGCCAACACCAGGACTCCACAGATACGCAGTATTTT.

This sequence joins TRBV6-5 and TRBJ1-6; 7 positions agree with TRBD1. The CDR3 consists of 14 residues. J lost 7 bases, V lost 4 bases, and 4 bases had no gene match. Germline CDR1 is MNHEY and CDR2 is SVGAGI. The CDR3 DNA reads as TGTGCCAGCAGTTTAGACAGGGAGAATTCACCCCTCCACTTT. It translates to CASSLDRENSPLHF.

This clone was seen only a few times. The CDR3, as DNA: TGTGCCACCAGTGTTAGGGCGAATCAGCCCCAGCATTTT. The encoded protein is CATSVRANQPQHF. The rearrangement uses TRBV24-1 and TRBJ1-5; D not resolved. The CDR3 is made up of 13 amino acids. The germline V and J ends were trimmed by 5 bases and 4 bases, with 8 bases remaining between them. Germline V gives CDR1 KGHDR, CDR2 SFDVKD.

The chain is built from TRBV5-1 and TRBJ1-3; the match to TRBD1 covers 9 bases. The CDR3 is made up of 16 amino acids. V shed 3 bases and J 0 bases; nucleotides not matched to a gene: 4. Germline lookup yields CDR1 SGHRS and CDR2 YFSETQ. In nucleotides, the CDR3 is TGCGCCAGCAGCTGGGGGGACAGGGTCTCTGGAAACACCATATATTTT. This codes for CASSWGDRVSGNTIYF. Supplemented by reference TRBV5-1 and TRBJ1-3, the full variable domain reads KAGVTQTPRYLIKTRGQQVTLSCSPISGHRSVSWYQQTPGQGLQFLFEYFSETQRNKGNFPGRFSGRQFSNSRSEMNVSTLELGDSALYLCASSWGDRVSGNTIYFGEGSWLTVV.

The rearrangement uses TRBV11-2 and TRBJ1-1; possibly TRBD1 for D (5 bases). This CDR3 has 14 amino acids. Trimming took 4 bases from V and 0 from J, leaving 9 bases between them. Per germline, CDR1 SGHAT and CDR2 FQNNGV. CDR3 coding DNA: TGTGCCAGCAGCTCGGGACCGATGAACACTGAAGCTTTCTTT. Residues: CASSSGPMNTEAFF.

The CDR3 region is CASSLGTDYYEQYF. The CDR3 coding sequence is TGCGCCAGCAGCTTGGGGACAGATTACTACGAGCAGTACTTC. The gene calls are TRBV5-1 and TRBJ2-7; perhaps TRBD1 as D (6 bases). Germline CDR1 SGHRS, CDR2 YFSETQ. V was shortened by 0 bases and J by 3 bases, with 10 bases between the two germline ends. The CDR3 totals 14 residues.

This clone has just one count. The CDR3 DNA reads TGTGCCAGCAGCTTGGGGGTTGGCTACACCTTC. This gives the protein CASSLGVGYTF. The chain has TRBV5-6 and TRBJ1-2, with D unresolved. The V and J ends lost 0 bases and 7 bases respectively, with 4 bases between them. This CDR3 spans 11 amino acids. Germline loops: CDR1 SGHDT, CDR2 YYEEEE.

The sample holds many counts of this clone. The rearrangement joins TRBV12-3 or TRBV12-4 to TRBJ2-3; no clear D. The V end lost 3 bases, the J end lost 5 bases, and 3 bases lay between the germline ends. CDR3 length: 11 amino acids. The CDR3, as DNA: TGTGCCAGCAGTTTGAGAGATACGCAGTATTTT. Protein: CASSLRDTQYF.

This sequence joins TRBV6-5 and TRBJ2-7, with 10 positions matching TRBD2. Germline V gives CDR1 MNHEY, CDR2 SVGAGI. Trimming took 6 bases from V and 7 from J; bases not matched to a gene: 12. The CDR3 totals 15 residues. The CDR3 region has the DNA TGTGCCAGCAGCCCACTAGCGGGATACCTATGGGAGCAGTACTTC. This encodes CASSPLAGYLWEQYF.

J is TRBJ2-7 and V is TRBV5-1, with D unresolved. CDR3 length equals 14 residues. Germline V lookup: CDR1 SGHRS, CDR2 YFSETQ. The V gene lost 1 base and the J gene lost 6 bases, with 14 bases spanning the gap. The CDR3 protein is CASSLSGQLSEQYF. For the CDR3, the DNA is TGCGCCAGCAGCTTGTCAGGCCAGCTTAGCGAGCAGTACTTC.

By sample share, this clone is medium-sized. The rearrangement uses TRBV4-2 and TRBJ2-2; D call uncertain. In germline, CDR1 is LGHNA, CDR2 YNFKEQ. The CDR3 extends over 15 amino acids. V gave up 3 bases and J gave up 1 base, with 9 bases separating them. CDR3 region: CASSHYPGNTGELFF. Here the CDR3 DNA reads TGTGCCAGCAGCCACTATCCAGGGAACACCGGGGAGCTGTTTTTT.

The chain employs TRBV7-2 and TRBJ2-1; D may be TRBD2 (5 bases). With 5 bases removed from V and 0 bases from J, the gap between germline ends came to 11 bases. This CDR3 comprises 15 residues. The germline V gene has CDR1 SGHTA and CDR2 FQGNSA. CDR3 protein: CASSVSGGSYNEQFF. In nucleotides, the CDR3 is TGTGCCAGCAGCGTAAGCGGAGGCTCCTACAATGAGCAGTTCTTC.

There are a few counts of this clone. The chain recombines TRBV5-4 with TRBJ2-5; D is unclear. CDR3 size: 13 residues. V lost 0 bases, J lost 5 bases, and 8 bases lay in between. In germline, CDR1 is SGHNT, CDR2 YYREEE (reference sequence). The chain's CDR3 is CASSLADTETQYF. In DNA, the CDR3 is TGTGCCAGCAGCTTGGCGGATACGGAGACCCAGTACTTC.

This clone was counted a single time. The chain has TRBV6-5 and TRBJ2-3; D remains unclear. The CDR3 extends over 12 amino acids. Trimming took 6 bases from V and 7 from J, leaving 11 bases between them. The germline V gene encodes CDR1 MNHEY and CDR2 SVGAGI. The CDR3: CASRGRGNTQYF. The CDR3 DNA follows: TGTGCCAGCAGGGGCCGTGGTAATACGCAGTATTTT.

CDR3 loop: CASSLEVGSNYGYTF. CDR3 bases: TGTGCCAGCAGCTTAGAGGTGGGCAGCAACTATGGCTACACCTTC. V and J are TRBV11-2 and TRBJ1-2, with D unclear. CDR1 and CDR2 from the germline V gene are SGHAT and FQNNGV. The CDR3 is 15 residues long. V was pared by 0 bases and J by 2 bases, with 10 bases between.

J is TRBJ2-1 and V is TRBV5-1; tentatively, D is TRBD2 (7 bases). Trimming removed 0 bases at V and 13 bases at J, with 11 bases between. The length of the CDR3 is 12 residues. Germline CDR1 reads SGHRS; CDR2 reads YFSETQ. The DNA for the CDR3 is TGCGCCAGCAGCTTGGGGGCGGGGGCCCAGTTCTTC. Its protein product is CASSLGAGAQFF. Looking up the rest from reference TRBV5-1 and TRBJ2-1 gives the full variable domain: KAGVTQTPRYLIKTRGQQVTLSCSPISGHRSVSWYQQTPGQGLQFLFEYFSETQRNKGNFPGRFSGRQFSNSRSEMNVSTLELGDSALYLCASSLGAGAQFFGPGTRLTVL.

The chain carries TRBV11-2 and TRBJ1-2; 9 bases are a match to TRBD1. Germline V gene data show CDR1 as SGHAT and CDR2 as FQNNGV. J gave up 3 bases and V 5 bases, and 13 bases lay outside the gene matches. The CDR3 length is 17 residues. CDR3 nucleotides: TGTGCCAGCAGCCCCCGGATTGGGTACAGGGGGCACTATGGCTACACCTTC. Its translation: CASSPRIGYRGHYGYTF.

J is TRBJ2-4 and V is TRBV20-1; D unclear. Trimming took 3 bases from V and 5 from J, leaving 5 bases between them. This CDR3 comprises 11 residues. CDR1 is DFQATT and CDR2 is SNEGSKA in the germline V gene (reference sequence). The CDR3 is CSARTQNIQYF. As DNA, the CDR3 is TGCAGTGCTAGGACCCAAAACATTCAGTACTTC.

The V call is TRBV12-3 or TRBV12-4, the J call TRBJ2-7; the D gene is possibly TRBD1 (5 bases). The CDR3 has 13 residues. V lost 2 bases and J 5 bases, leaving 10 bases between the germline ends. CDR3 DNA: TGTGCCAGCAGTTTACAGGGTTTCCACGAGCAGTACTTC. It encodes CASSLQGFHEQYF.

The chain uses TRBV4-2 and TRBJ2-7; TRBD2 is a possible D gene (7 bases). This CDR3 is 15 amino acids long. The ends were cut back, 1 base at V and 7 bases at J, with 17 bases in the middle. CDR1 and CDR2 (germline): LGHNA, YNFKEQ. The chain's CDR3 is CASSQGLAQGREQYF. The CDR3 DNA is TGTGCCAGCAGCCAAGGACTAGCCCAGGGGAGGGAGCAGTACTTC.

This chain connects TRBV2 to TRBJ2-3; D could derive from TRBD1 or TRBD2 (5 bases each). The length of the CDR3 is 14 residues. V lost 5 bases, J lost 6 bases, and 15 bases lay in between. Germline CDR1 is SNHLY and CDR2 is FYNNEI. This CDR3 is CASSTPRGDDTQYF. CDR3 sequence (DNA): TGTGCCAGCAGTACTCCTCGGGGCGATGATACGCAGTATTTT.

The chain has TRBV9 and TRBJ2-5; 7 nucleotides line up with TRBD2. Germline CDR1 is SGDLS and CDR2 is YYNGEE. This CDR3 comprises 14 residues. The ends lost 0 bases at V and 2 bases at J; junction bases unmatched: 1. Here the CDR3 DNA reads TGTGCCAGCAGCGTAGGTAGCGGGCAAGAGACCCAGTACTTC. Amino acids: CASSVGSGQETQYF. Full variable domain (outside the CDR3, taken from reference TRBV9 and TRBJ2-5): DSGVTQTPKHLITATGQRVTLRCSPRSGDLSVYWYQQSLDQGLQFLIQYYNGEERAKGNILERFSAQQFPDLHSELNLSSLELGDSALYFCASSVGSGQETQYFGPGTRLLVL.

The genes are TRBV18 and TRBJ2-3; 9 bases are shared with TRBD2. Germline V lookup: CDR1 KGHSH, CDR2 LQKENI. The CDR3 sequence is 16 residues long. Trimming cost V 3 bases and J 3 bases; bases outside gene matches: 7. The CDR3 loop reads CASSPARGGLTDTQYF. The CDR3 DNA is TGTGCCAGCTCACCGGCGCGGGGGGGCCTGACAGATACGCAGTATTTT.